This T cell receptor (beta chain) came from a study of type 1 regulatory T cells. Background on the study: T-allo10 is a Tr1-enriched, alloantigen-specific CD4 T cell product made in vitro. Study-level findings and limits: Tr1 cells had a more restricted TCR repertoire than non-Tr1 cells.

TCRdb reanalysed the reads using MiXCR and keeps one entry per CDR3 protein. The table includes around 64,000 distinct CDR3 sequences, around 20% detected once. CDR1 and CDR2 (germline): SGHAT, FQDESV (reference sequence). Trimming stripped 6 bases from V and 2 bases from J, with 10 bases between. This CDR3 contains 14 residues. This clonotype was observed a few times. No antigen is known for it. The clonotype originates from a human donor in good health. The chain employs TRBV11-1 and TRBJ2-2; D is possibly TRBD2 (5 bases). The sequencing sample was made of cultured type 1 regulatory T (Tr1) cells, either the whole culture or a sorted fraction (not recorded which). DNA of the CDR3: TGTGCCAGCAGGGGCCTAGCAAACACCGGGGAGCTGTTTTTT. Encoded protein: CASRGLANTGELFF.